The clone carrying this T cell receptor beta chain was seen repeatedly, ten times or more. What it recognizes is unknown. The germline CDR1 and CDR2 sequences are MNHNY and SVGAGI (reference sequence). CDR3 size: 12 residues. Trimming removed 4 bases from V and 8 bases from J, with 10 bases in between. The data originate from a study of T cell repertoires in cytomegalovirus infection. About the study: Public TCR beta signatures provided an indication of both CMV infection and a matching HLA type. General observations from the study: HLA-C-restricted CMV-specific TCR beta clonotypes were dominant in the ex vivo response. Using cumulative public TCR beta family frequency, the authors identified those who carried CMV together with the relevant HLA.

A single record per CDR3 protein comes from TCRdb applying MiXCR to the reads. This sample has about 240,000 distinct CDR3 sequences, with under 8.5% found just once. The sequencing input was PBMCs. This TCR derives from a human donor in good health (CMV status not recorded). Some clones in this sample may be carry-over from other donors' samples. The chain carries TRBV6-6 and TRBJ2-3; D gene unclear. In nucleotides, the CDR3 is TGTGCCAGCAGTTTCCGAGGACGTACGCAGTATTTT. This gives the protein CASSFRGRTQYF.